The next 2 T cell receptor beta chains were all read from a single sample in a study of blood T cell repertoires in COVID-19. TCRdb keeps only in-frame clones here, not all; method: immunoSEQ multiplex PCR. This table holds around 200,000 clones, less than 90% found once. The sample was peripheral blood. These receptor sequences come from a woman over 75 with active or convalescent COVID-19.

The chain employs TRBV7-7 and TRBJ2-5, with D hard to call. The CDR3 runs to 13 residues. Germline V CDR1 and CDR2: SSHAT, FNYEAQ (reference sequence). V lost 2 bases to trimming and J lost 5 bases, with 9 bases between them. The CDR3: CASSLSQAETQYF. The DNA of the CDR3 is TGTGCCAGCAGCTTATCCCAGGCGGAGACCCAGTACTTC.

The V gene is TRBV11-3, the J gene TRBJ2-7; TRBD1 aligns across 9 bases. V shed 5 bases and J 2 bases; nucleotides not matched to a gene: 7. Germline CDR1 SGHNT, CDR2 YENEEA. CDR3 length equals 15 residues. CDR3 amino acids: CASSLRTGAAYEQYF. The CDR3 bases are TGTGCCAGCAGCCTCAGGACAGGGGCGGCCTACGAGCAGTACTTC.